A single sample is the source of the 7 T cell receptor beta chains below, sequenced in a study of T cells in Graves' hyperthyroidism and ophthalmopathy. TCR beta CDR3 region amplification was performed from RNA transcripts. HTBI primers were used for first-round RT-PCR of the TCR CDR3. TCRdb called the multiplex PCR reads again in MiXCR, with one record for every CDR3 protein. The data show fewer than 350,000 distinct CDR3 sequences, roughly 13% seen once. The material sequenced was blood. The receptors derive from a woman aged 40 to 49 with Graves' hyperthyroidism.

This sequence joins TRBV12-3 or TRBV12-4 and TRBJ2-1; 13 bases map to TRBD2. The CDR3 is made up of 20 amino acids. V gave up 2 bases and J gave up 4 bases; unmatched junction bases: 14. CDR3 sequence: CASSLLFIGLAGVGYNEQFF. The CDR3 coding sequence is TGTGCCAGCAGTTTATTGTTTATTGGACTAGCGGGAGTGGGGTACAATGAGCAGTTCTTC.

J is TRBJ1-6 and V is TRBV14, with 10 bases identical to TRBD1. The V and J ends lost 4 bases and 12 bases, in that order; junction bases with no gene match: 6. CDR1 is SGHDN, CDR2 FVKESK, per germline. The CDR3 has 14 residues. The CDR3 DNA reads as TGTGCCAGCAGCCCGGGACAGGGGCCTTTACCCCTCCACTTT. It codes for CASSPGQGPLPLHF.

This chain joins TRBV15 and TRBJ1-2, with D possibly TRBD1 on 5 matching bases. The V and J ends lost 3 bases and 5 bases respectively, with 10 bases between them. Germline V gene sequence: CDR1 LNHNV, CDR2 YYDKDF (reference sequence). CDR3 length equals 13 residues. The CDR3 reads CATSRGGGYGYTF. The DNA for the CDR3 is TGTGCCACCAGCAGGGGGGGGGGTTATGGCTACACCTTC.

This clonotype has a count of ten or more. This rearrangement joins TRBV2 to TRBJ2-3; D remains unclear. Trimming left V 5 bases short and J 2 bases short, with 11 bases between. CDR1 is SNHLY and CDR2 is FYNNEI in the germline V gene. The CDR3 totals 14 residues. The CDR3 nucleotides are TGTGCCAGCAGTCCGTCAAGCGTCACAGATACGCAGTATTTT. It translates to CASSPSSVTDTQYF.

In its sample, this clonotype was seen many times. The chain couples TRBV27 to TRBJ2-4, with D possibly called TRBD1 or TRBD2 (5 bases each). Between the trimmed V and J ends, which lost 5 bases and 0 bases, there was a span of 29 bases. Germline CDR1 and CDR2: MNHEY and SMNVEV (reference sequence). The CDR3 sequence is 21 residues long. The CDR3, as DNA: TGTGCCAGCAGTACCCAACACGGACTCAACCGAGGGGAGCTAGCCAAAAACATTCAGTACTTC. It specifies CASSTQHGLNRGELAKNIQYF.

The chain is built from TRBV20-1 and TRBJ1-1; D remains ambiguous. The length of the CDR3 is 11 residues. Looked up from germline, CDR1 is DFQATT and CDR2 is SNEGSKA (reference sequence). The V and J ends lost 3 bases and 11 bases respectively, with 13 bases between them. The CDR3 DNA reads TGCAGTGCTAGGGGTGAAGGAGCGGCTTTCTTT. It encodes CSARGEGAAFF.

This clonotype was observed many times. The rearrangement links TRBV11-3 to TRBJ1-1; D ambiguous. Trimming cost V 8 bases and J 7 bases, with 14 bases left between them. There are 12 residues in the CDR3. CDR1 is SGHNT and CDR2 is YENEEA in the germline V gene. The CDR3 DNA reads TGTGCCAGCGGCCTGAGAGGATTTGAAGCTTTCTTT. It yields the protein CASGLRGFEAFF. Variable domain in full (rest from reference TRBV11-3 and TRBJ1-1): EAGVVQSPRYKIIEKKQPVAFWCNPISGHNTLYWYLQNLGQGPELLIRYENEEAVDDSQLPKDRFSAERLKGVDSTLKIQPAELGDSAVYLCASGLRGFEAFFGQGTRLTVV.